This TCR beta chain was recovered during a study of T cell changes during pregnancy in multiple sclerosis (dated by TCRdb to 2018 to 2020). About the investigation overall: In women with multiple sclerosis, the researchers looked at how the T cell repertoire shifted as pregnancy progressed.

Note on this clone: Its antigen remains unidentified. The input lacks base qualities; no much larger clone sits a single base away.

The CDR3 sequence holds 17 residues, the cysteine and phenylalanine included. Only the CDR3 DNA stays, 51 bases, in frame from base 1. Unmatched junction bases come to 10, with V trimmed by 0 bases and J by 6 bases. The germline V gene supplies CDR1 LGHNT and CDR2 FRNRAP. Library preparation employed the immunoSEQ multiplex PCR assay. Not all clones reach the TCRdb copy of this immuneACCESS table, which keeps in-frame sequences only. Checked studies attribute under half of the gap to unresolved V genes and leave the rest unexplained. The sample data list tens of thousands of clones, and over 90% of these were observed just once. Roughly 2.6% of the sample goes to the ten largest clones.

The rearrangement combines TRBV12-5 with TRBJ2-1; TRBD2 fits 8 bases in the junction. This receptor was taken from a female donor with multiple sclerosis, enrolled in a pregnancy study. The source was CD8+ T cells from peripheral blood mononuclear cells, collected in the third trimester of pregnancy. The CDR3 protein sequence reads: CASGLVRGGVESNEQFF. In nucleotide form, the sequence is TGTGCTAGTGGTTTGGTACGGGGGGGAGTTGAGTCCAATGAGCAGTTCTTC. Beyond the CDR3, the reference TRBV12-5 and TRBJ2-1 genes provide the residues; the full variable domain reads: DARVTQTPRHKVTEMGQEVTMRCQPILGHNTVFWYRQTMMQGLELLAYFRNRAPLDDSGMPKDRFSAEMPDATLATLKIQPSEPRDSAVYFCASGLVRGGVESNEQFFGPGTRLTVL.